This T cell receptor (beta chain) originates from a study of blood T cell repertoires in COVID-19. Study at large: Samples of COVID-19 (acute and convalescent) were obtained from the United States, Italy and Spain. The analysed material was cDNA or gDNA that came from T cells, B-cell-depleted T cells, or PBMCs.

The CDR3 runs 17 residues. CDR1 and CDR2 (germline): GTSNPN, SVGIG (reference sequence). Trimming at V came to 0 bases and at J to 2 bases, leaving 11 bases not matched to a gene. TCRdb keeps only in-frame clones here, not all; method: immunoSEQ multiplex PCR. In the table there are 75,000 or so clones, less than 85% of which are singletons. V usage is TRBV30 and J usage is TRBJ2-3, with 7 nucleotides matching TRBD1. Sequenced: peripheral blood. The receptor was derived from a woman older than 75 with acute or convalescent COVID-19. CDR3 protein: CAWSVTPGTAATDTQYF. CDR3 bases: TGTGCCTGGAGTGTCACCCCGGGGACAGCGGCCACAGATACGCAGTATTTT.